The clone carrying this T cell receptor (beta chain) was counted many times. What it binds is unknown. A single record per CDR3 protein comes from TCRdb applying MiXCR to the 5' RACE reads. The data hold more than 95,000 distinct CDR3 sequences, with around 7.7% observed a single time. The germline V gene encodes CDR1 KGHSH and CDR2 LQKENI. The V end lost 1 base, the J end lost 10 bases, and 10 bases lay between the germline ends. The CDR3 covers 12 residues. This record comes from a study of T cells after yellow fever vaccination. Study-wide context: Some fractions had low cell numbers, and these were prepared with SMART-Seq v4 Ultra Low Input. Findings and caveats of the study: A weaker but faster secondary response was observed, peaking on day 5 versus 15. Boosting was followed by the reappearance of most primary-vaccination clones (about 96% CD4, about 89% CD8).

The sequence was obtained from a man aged 18 to 29 who received the YFV17D yellow fever vaccine. Here the sequenced sample was CD4+ T cells sorted from PBMCs, taken around 10 days after the first yellow fever vaccination. V gene TRBV18 combines with J gene TRBJ1-1; no reliable D call. CDR3 nucleotide sequence: TGTGCCAGCTCACCACAATATTCATCAGCTTTCTTT. Its protein product is CASSPQYSSAFF.